Reported below is one T cell receptor (beta chain). Other DNA sequences in this specimen translate into the identical CDR3. Unmatched junction bases numbered 2, after V lost 6 bases and J lost 1 base. This CDR3 is 14 amino acids long. Germline CDR1 MDHEN, CDR2 SYDVKM. As processed by the authors: The assay estimated nucleated cells by amplifying reference gene primers. Produced via immunoSEQ multiplex PCR; TCRdb's table is partial and in-frame only. V, J and clone size reflect that table, while D and trimming were determined from the DNA. Among 150,000 to 250,000 clones, around four fifths were seen once, and the ten largest hold approximately 6.9%. This record belongs to a study of blood T cell repertoires in COVID-19. Study-wide background: Whether acute or convalescent, the COVID-19 samples came from the United States, Italy and Spain. Sample material is recorded as cDNA or gDNA derived from T cells, B-cell-depleted T cells, or PBMCs.

V and J are TRBV28 and TRBJ1-4; 7 nucleotides align to TRBD1. The sequenced material came from peripheral blood. This receptor was identified in a human donor with acute or convalescent COVID-19. The donor label of this sample is uncertain. This CDR3 reads CASSSGGTNEKLFF. The CDR3 nucleotides read TGTGCCAGCAGCTCAGGGGGAACTAATGAAAAACTGTTTTTT.